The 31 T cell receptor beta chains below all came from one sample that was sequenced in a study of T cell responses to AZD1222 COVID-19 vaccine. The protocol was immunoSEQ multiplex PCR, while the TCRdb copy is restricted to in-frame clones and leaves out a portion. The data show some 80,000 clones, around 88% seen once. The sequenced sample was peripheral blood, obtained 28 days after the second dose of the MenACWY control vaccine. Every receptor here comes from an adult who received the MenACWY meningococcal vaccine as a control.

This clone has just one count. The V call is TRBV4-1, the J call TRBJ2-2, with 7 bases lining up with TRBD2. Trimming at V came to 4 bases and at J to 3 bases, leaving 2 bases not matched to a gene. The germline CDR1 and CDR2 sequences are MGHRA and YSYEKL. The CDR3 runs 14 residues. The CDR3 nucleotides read TGCGCCAGCAGCCGAGGGAGGGACACCGGGGAGCTGTTTTTT. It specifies CASSRGRDTGELFF.

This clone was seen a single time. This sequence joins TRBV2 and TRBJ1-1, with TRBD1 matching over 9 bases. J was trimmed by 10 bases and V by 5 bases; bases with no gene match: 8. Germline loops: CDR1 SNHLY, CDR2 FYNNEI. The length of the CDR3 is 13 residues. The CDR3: CASSRDRVIVAFF. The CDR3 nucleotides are TGTGCCAGCAGTAGGGACAGGGTCATTGTAGCTTTCTTT.

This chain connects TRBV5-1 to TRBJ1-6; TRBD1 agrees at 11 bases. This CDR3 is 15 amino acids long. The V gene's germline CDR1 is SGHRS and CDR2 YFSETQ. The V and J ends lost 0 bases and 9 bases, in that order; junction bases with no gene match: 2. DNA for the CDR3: TGCGCCAGCAGCTTGGCCGGGACAGGGGGTTCACCCCTCCACTTT. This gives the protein CASSLAGTGGSPLHF.

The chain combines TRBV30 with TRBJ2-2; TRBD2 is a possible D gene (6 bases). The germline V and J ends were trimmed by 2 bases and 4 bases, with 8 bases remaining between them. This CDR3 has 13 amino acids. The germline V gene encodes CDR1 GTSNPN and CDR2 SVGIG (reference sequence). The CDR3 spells CAWSWRATGELFF. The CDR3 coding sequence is TGTGCCTGGAGTTGGAGGGCCACCGGGGAGCTGTTTTTT.

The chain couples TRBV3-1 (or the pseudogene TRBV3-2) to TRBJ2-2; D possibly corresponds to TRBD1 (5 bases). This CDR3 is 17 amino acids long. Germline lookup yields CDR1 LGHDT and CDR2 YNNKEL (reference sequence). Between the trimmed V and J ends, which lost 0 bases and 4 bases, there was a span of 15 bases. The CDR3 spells CASSQERWFRATGELFF. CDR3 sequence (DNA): TGTGCCAGCAGCCAAGAAAGGTGGTTCAGGGCCACCGGGGAGCTGTTTTTT.

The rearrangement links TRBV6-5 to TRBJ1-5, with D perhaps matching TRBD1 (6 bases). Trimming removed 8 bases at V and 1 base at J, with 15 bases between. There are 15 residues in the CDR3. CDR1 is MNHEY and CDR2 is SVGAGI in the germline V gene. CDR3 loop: CASSGGALSNQPQHF. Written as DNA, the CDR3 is TGTGCCAGCTCGGGGGGGGCCTTGAGCAATCAGCCCCAGCATTTT.

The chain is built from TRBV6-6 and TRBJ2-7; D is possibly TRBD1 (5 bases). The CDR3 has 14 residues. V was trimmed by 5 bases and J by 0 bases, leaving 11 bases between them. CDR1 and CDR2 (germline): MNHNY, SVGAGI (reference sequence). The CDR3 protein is CASSPQGSSYEQYF. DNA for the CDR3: TGTGCCAGCAGTCCCCAGGGTAGCTCCTACGAGCAGTACTTC.

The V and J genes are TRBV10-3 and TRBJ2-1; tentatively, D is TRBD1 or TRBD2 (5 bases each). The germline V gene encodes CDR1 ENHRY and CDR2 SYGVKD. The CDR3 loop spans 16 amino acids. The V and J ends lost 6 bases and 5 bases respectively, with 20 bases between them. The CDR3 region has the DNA TGTGCCATCAGACCCTCCGATGGGGGTGAGGACAATGAGCAGTTCTTC. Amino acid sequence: CAIRPSDGGEDNEQFF.

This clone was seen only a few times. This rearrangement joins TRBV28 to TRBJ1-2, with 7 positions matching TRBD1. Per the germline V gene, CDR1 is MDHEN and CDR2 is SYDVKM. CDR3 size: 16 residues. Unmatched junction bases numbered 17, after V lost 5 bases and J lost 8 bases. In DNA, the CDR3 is TGTGCCAGCAGTGGGATGAGTCGGGACAGCGGAAAAGGCTACACCTTC. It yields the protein CASSGMSRDSGKGYTF.

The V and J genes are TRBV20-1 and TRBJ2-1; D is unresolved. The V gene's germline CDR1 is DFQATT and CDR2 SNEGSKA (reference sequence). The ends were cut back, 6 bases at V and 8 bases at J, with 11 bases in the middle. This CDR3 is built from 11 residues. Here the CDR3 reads CSAPREYEQFF. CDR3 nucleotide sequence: TGCAGTGCCCCACGAGAGTATGAGCAGTTCTTC.

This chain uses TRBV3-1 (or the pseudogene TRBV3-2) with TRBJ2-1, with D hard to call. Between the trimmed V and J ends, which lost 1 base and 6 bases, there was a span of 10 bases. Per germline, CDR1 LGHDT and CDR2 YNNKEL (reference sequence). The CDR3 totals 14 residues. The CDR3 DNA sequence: TGTGCCAGCAGCCAAGGGGTCAATAGCAATGAGCAGTTCTTC. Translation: CASSQGVNSNEQFF.

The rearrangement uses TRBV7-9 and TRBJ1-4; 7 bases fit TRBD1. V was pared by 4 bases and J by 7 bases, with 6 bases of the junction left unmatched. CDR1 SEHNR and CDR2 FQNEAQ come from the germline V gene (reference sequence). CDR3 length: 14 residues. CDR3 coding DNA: TGTGCCAGCAGCTATCGACAGGGTGGTGAAAAACTGTTTTTT. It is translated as CASSYRQGGEKLFF. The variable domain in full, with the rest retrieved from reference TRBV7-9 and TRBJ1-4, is DTGVSQNPRHKITKRGQNVTFRCDPISEHNRLYWYRQTLGQGPEFLTYFQNEAQLEKSRLLSDRFSAERPKGSFSTLEIQRTEQGDSAMYLCASSYRQGGEKLFFGSGTQLSVL.

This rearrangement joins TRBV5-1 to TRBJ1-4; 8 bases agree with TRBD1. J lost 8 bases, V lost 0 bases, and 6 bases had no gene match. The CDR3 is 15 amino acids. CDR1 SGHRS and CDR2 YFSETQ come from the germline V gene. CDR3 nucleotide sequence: TGCGCCAGCAGCTTGGCGGGCAGGGGGCTGGAAAAACTGTTTTTT. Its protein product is CASSLAGRGLEKLFF.

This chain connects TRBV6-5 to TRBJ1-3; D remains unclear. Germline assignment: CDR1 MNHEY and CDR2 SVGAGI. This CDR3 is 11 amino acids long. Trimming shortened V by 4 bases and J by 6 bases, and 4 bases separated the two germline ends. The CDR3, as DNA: TGTGCCAGCAGTTCTTCAAACACCATATATTTT. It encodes CASSSSNTIYF.

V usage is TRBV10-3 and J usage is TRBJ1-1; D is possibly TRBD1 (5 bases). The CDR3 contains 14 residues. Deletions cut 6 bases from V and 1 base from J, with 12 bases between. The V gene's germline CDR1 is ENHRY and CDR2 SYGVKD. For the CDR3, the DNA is TGTGCCATCAGGACGACAGCTTCGAACACTGAAGCTTTCTTT. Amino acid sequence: CAIRTTASNTEAFF.

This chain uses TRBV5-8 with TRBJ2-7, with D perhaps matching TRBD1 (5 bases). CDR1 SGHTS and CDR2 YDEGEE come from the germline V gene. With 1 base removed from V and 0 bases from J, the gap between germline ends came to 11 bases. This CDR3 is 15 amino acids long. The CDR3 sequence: CASSLQGAPSYEQYF. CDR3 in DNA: TGTGCCAGCAGCTTGCAGGGTGCCCCCTCCTACGAGCAGTACTTC.

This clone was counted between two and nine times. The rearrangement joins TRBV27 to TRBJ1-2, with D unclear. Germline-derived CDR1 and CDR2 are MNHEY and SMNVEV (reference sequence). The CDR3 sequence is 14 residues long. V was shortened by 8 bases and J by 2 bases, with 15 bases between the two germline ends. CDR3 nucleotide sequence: TGTGCCAGCGGGTCAGGCCCCCTCAACTATGGCTACACCTTC. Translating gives CASGSGPLNYGYTF.

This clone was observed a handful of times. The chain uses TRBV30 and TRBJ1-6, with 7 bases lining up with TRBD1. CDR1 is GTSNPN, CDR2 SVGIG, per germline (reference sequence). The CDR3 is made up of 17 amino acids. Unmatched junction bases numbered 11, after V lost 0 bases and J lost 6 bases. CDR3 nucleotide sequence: TGTGCCTGGAGTGTACCTACGGGCAGGGGGAGTAATTCACCCCTCCACTTT. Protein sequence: CAWSVPTGRGSNSPLHF. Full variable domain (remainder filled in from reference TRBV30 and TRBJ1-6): SQTIHQWPATLVQPVGSPLSLECTVEGTSNPNLYWYRQAAGRGLQLLFYSVGIGQISSEVPQNLSASRPQDRQFILSSKKLLLSDSGFYLCAWSVPTGRGSNSPLHFGNGTRLTVT.

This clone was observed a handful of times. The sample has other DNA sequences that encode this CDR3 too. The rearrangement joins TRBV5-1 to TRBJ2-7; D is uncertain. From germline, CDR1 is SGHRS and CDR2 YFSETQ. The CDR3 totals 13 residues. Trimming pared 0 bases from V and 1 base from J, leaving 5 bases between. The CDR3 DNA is TGCGCCAGCAGCTTGGGGCAGTCCTACGAGCAGTACTTC. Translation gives CASSLGQSYEQYF.

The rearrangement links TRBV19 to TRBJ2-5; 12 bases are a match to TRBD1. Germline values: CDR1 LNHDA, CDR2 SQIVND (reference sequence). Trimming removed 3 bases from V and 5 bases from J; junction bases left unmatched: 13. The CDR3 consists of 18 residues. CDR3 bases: TGTGCCAGTAGTATTGGGTCCGGGACAGGGGGCTTCGGGGAGACCCAGTACTTC. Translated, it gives CASSIGSGTGGFGETQYF.

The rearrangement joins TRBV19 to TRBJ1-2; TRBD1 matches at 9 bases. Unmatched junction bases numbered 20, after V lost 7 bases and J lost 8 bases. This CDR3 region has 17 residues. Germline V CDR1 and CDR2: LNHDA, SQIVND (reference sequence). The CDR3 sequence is CASTTTGGAENSKGYTF. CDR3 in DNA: TGTGCCAGTACTACTACAGGGGGCGCGGAGAATTCGAAAGGCTACACCTTC.

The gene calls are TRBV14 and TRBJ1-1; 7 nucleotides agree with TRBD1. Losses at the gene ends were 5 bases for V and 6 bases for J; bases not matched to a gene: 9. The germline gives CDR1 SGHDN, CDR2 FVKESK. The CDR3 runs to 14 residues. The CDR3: CASSTRQGWAEAFF. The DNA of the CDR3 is TGTGCCAGCAGCACCCGACAGGGTTGGGCTGAAGCTTTCTTT.

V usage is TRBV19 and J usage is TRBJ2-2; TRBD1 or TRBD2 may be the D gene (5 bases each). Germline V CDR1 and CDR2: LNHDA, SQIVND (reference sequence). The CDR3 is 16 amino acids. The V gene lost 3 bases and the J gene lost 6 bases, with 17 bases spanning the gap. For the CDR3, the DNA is TGTGCCAGTAGTATGGGGGAACCGACTCGGTCCGGGGAGCTGTTTTTT. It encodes CASSMGEPTRSGELFF.

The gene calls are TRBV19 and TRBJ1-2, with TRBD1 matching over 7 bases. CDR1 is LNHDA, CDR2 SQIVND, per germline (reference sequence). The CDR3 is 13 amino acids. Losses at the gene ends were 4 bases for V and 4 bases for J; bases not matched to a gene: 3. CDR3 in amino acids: CASSTTGTYGYTF. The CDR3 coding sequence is TGTGCCAGTAGTACGACAGGGACCTATGGCTACACCTTC.

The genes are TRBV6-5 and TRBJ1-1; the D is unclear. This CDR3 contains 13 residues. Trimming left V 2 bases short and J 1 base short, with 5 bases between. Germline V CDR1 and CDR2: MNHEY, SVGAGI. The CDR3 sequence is CASSYSENTEAFF. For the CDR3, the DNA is TGTGCCAGCAGTTACAGCGAGAACACTGAAGCTTTCTTT.

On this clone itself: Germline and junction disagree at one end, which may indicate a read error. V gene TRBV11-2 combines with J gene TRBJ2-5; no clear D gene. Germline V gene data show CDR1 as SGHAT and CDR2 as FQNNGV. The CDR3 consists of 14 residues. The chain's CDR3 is CASSFTINQEAQYF. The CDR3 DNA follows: TGTGCCAGCAGCTTCACGATAAACCAAGAGGCCCAGTACTTC.

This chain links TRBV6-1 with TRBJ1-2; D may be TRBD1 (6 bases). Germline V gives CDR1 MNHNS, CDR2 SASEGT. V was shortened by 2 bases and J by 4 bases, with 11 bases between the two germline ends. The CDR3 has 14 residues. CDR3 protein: CASSELQGSYGYTF. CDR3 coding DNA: TGTGCCAGCAGTGAATTACAGGGAAGCTATGGCTACACCTTC.

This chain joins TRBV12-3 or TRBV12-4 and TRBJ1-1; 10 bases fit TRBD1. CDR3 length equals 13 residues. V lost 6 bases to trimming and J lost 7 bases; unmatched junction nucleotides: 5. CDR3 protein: CASSPGTGVEAFF. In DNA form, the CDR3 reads TGTGCCAGCAGCCCCGGGACAGGGGTTGAAGCTTTCTTT.

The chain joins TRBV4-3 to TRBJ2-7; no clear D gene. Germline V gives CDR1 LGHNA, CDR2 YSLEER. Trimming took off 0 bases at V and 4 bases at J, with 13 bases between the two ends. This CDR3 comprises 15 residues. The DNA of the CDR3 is TGCGCCAGCAGCCAAGAGAAAGCCTTTTTATACGAGCAGTACTTC. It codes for CASSQEKAFLYEQYF.

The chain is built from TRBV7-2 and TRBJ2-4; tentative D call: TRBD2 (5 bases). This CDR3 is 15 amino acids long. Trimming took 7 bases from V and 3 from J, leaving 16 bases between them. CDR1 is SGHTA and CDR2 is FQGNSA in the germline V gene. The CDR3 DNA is TGTGCCAGCATCGGGGTTGGACGCGGCAAAAACATTCAGTACTTC. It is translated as CASIGVGRGKNIQYF.

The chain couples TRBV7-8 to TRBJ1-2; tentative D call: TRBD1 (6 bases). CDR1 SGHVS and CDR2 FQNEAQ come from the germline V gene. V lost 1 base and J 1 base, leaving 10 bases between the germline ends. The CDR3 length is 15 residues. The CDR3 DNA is TGTGCCAGCAGCTTAGTGACAGGCTTTAACTATGGCTACACCTTC. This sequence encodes CASSLVTGFNYGYTF.